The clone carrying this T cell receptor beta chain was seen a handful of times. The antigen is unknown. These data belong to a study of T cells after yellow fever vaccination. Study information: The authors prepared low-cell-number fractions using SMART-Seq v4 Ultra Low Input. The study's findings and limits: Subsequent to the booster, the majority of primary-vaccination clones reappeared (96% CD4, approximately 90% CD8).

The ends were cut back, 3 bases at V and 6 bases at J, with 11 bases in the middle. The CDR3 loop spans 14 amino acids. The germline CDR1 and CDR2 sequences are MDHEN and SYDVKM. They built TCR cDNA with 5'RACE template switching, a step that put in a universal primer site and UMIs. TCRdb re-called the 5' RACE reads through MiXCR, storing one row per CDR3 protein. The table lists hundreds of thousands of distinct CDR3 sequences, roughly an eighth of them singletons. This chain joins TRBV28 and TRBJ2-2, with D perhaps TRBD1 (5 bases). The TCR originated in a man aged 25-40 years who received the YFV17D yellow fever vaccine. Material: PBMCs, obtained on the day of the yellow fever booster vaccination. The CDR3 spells CASSFRVRAGELFF. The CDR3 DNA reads TGTGCCAGCAGTTTCAGGGTACGGGCCGGGGAGCTGTTTTTT.